This TCR beta chain derives from a study of metastatic and nonmetastatic thyroid tumors (TCRdb year 2020). In terms of the full investigation: For patients with malignant and with benign thyroid disease, the researchers compared repertoires between peripheral blood samples and tumor or nodule tissue samples. Broader findings and caveats from the paper: In both blood and tumor samples, malignant tumors were reported to have significantly higher TCR beta diversity than benign nodules.

The library was obtained by PCR. TCRdb names Illumina HiSeq 4000 as the instrument used. High-throughput sequencing was used to profile the CDR3 region of the TCR beta-chain in every patient. Regarding the original processing steps: The researchers built a classifier to tell apart papillary thyroid cancer patients with distant metastasis, based on CDR3 differences among clinicopathological groups. The Shannon index was used to measure repertoire diversity, and the Morisita-Horn index was used to measure how similar tumor and blood repertoires were. The raw public reads went through TCRdb reprocessing: fastp at Q25, MiXCR clone calling, in-frame beta chains kept. Here the V and J calls rest on TCRdb's processing, not on the authors' analysis. Within this sample are roughly 13,000 clones, with under 30% of them counted one time only. Roughly 18% of the sample lies in the top ten. The junction carries 12 bases between V and J, which are trimmed by 5 bases and 1 base respectively. Inclusive of the bounding cysteine and phenylalanine, the CDR3 is 15 residues long. CDR3 DNA only is kept here, 45 bases in frame from base 1. The germline V gene (reference sequence) supplies CDR1 MNHEY and CDR2 SMNVEV.

Before undergoing thyroid surgery, none of the patients had been given any kind of treatment. The study retrospectively analysed patient clinical samples collected from the early 2010s to the late 2010s using T-cell receptor beta sequencing. Only a few counts were recorded for this clone. It has no known antigen specificity. One base away there is no much larger clone; base qualities are not given. The sample taken for sequencing was tumor tissue. This clonotype was sampled from a female donor with papillary thyroid cancer or a benign thyroid nodule (not recorded which). Some clones in this sample may be carry-over from other donors' samples. The chain employs TRBV27 and TRBJ2-1; no D gene is confidently identified. The CDR3: CASSPSIGSYNEQFF. The DNA sequence is TGTGCCAGCAGTCCATCGATTGGGTCCTACAATGAGCAGTTCTTC.